These 30 T cell receptor beta chains came from one sample sequenced in a study of early T cells in non-severe SARS-CoV-2 infection. TCRdb recomputed calls from the 5' RACE reads with MiXCR, one row per CDR3 protein. The top ten hold over 8% of the sample, which has approximately 52,000 distinct CDR3 sequences, approximately 8% seen once. Input material: whole blood. All receptors come from an adult who was a healthcare worker with PCR-confirmed SARS-CoV-2 infection or an uninfected control (not recorded which).

The chain joins TRBV20-1 to TRBJ1-6; D ambiguous. The CDR3 contains 15 residues. Per the germline V gene, CDR1 is DFQATT and CDR2 is SNEGSKA (reference sequence). The V gene lost 0 bases and the J gene lost 13 bases, with 19 bases spanning the gap. In nucleotides, the CDR3 is TGCAGTGCTAGAGATGAGGGCGGTGGGCGGAGGCCCCTCCACTTT. Translated: CSARDEGGGRRPLHF.

This clonotype showed up just a few times. The J gene is TRBJ2-2, the V gene TRBV2, with 10 positions matching TRBD2. The V gene's germline CDR1 is SNHLY and CDR2 FYNNEI. The V and J ends lost 6 bases and 2 bases, in that order; junction bases with no gene match: 9. The CDR3 is made up of 17 amino acids. The DNA for the CDR3 is TGTGCCAGCAGCGACATAGGACTAGCGGTCAACACCGGGGAGCTGTTTTTT. The encoded protein is CASSDIGLAVNTGELFF.

This clonotype has only a few counts. This rearrangement joins TRBV6-1 to TRBJ2-7, with D maybe TRBD2 (6 bases). This CDR3 has 15 amino acids. Per germline, CDR1 MNHNS and CDR2 SASEGT. With 5 bases removed from V and 5 bases from J, the gap between germline ends came to 19 bases. CDR3 in amino acids: CASSPLTRLVHEQYF. In DNA, the CDR3 is TGTGCCAGCAGTCCATTAACGCGACTAGTCCACGAGCAGTACTTC.

The chain links TRBV10-3 to TRBJ2-7; no clear D. With 0 bases removed from V and 2 bases from J, the gap between germline ends came to 8 bases. CDR1 is ENHRY and CDR2 is SYGVKD in the germline V gene. The CDR3 totals 14 residues. CDR3 loop: CAISESQSTYEQYF. The DNA for the CDR3 is TGTGCCATCAGTGAGTCACAGAGTACCTACGAGCAGTACTTC.

Many counts were recorded for this clonotype. The rearrangement links TRBV9 to TRBJ1-2; D is unclear. The CDR3 runs to 15 residues. The germline V gene has CDR1 SGDLS and CDR2 YYNGEE. The V gene lost 0 bases and the J gene lost 5 bases, with 14 bases spanning the gap. The CDR3 sequence is CASSVGVTRGYGYTF. As DNA, the CDR3 is TGTGCCAGCAGCGTAGGGGTAACTCGAGGGTATGGCTACACCTTC.

This clonotype was seen only a few times. This chain uses TRBV4-2 with TRBJ2-3; D is perhaps TRBD2 (6 bases). The germline gives CDR1 LGHNA, CDR2 YNFKEQ. The CDR3 consists of 15 residues. V was cut by 3 bases and J by 0 bases, with 10 bases left in between. The CDR3 loop is CASSHGEDSTDTQYF. In DNA form, the CDR3 reads TGTGCCAGCAGCCATGGGGAGGACAGCACAGATACGCAGTATTTT.

This clonotype was counted only a few times. The chain uses TRBV3-1 and TRBJ1-6; a weak D match, TRBD1 (6 bases). The CDR3 extends over 15 amino acids. V was shortened by 5 bases and J by 6 bases, with 14 bases between the two germline ends. Germline V CDR1 and CDR2: LGHDT, YNNKEL (reference sequence). The CDR3 sequence is CASSDIGQFNSPLHF. The DNA of the CDR3 is TGTGCCAGCAGCGACATCGGACAGTTTAATTCACCCCTCCACTTT.

This clonotype was recorded at least ten times. The V and J genes are TRBV20-1 and TRBJ2-1; D is uncertain. The length of the CDR3 is 19 residues. In germline, CDR1 is DFQATT, CDR2 SNEGSKA (reference sequence). The V and J ends lost 0 bases and 3 bases respectively, with 24 bases between them. The CDR3 nucleotides are TGCAGTGCTAGAGATACGGGCAGGCTCTCCTACTCGGGCTACAATGAGCAGTTCTTC. Encoded protein: CSARDTGRLSYSGYNEQFF.

This clonotype was observed once. The chain carries TRBV20-1 and TRBJ2-7; perhaps TRBD2 as D (6 bases). The CDR3 totals 15 residues. Germline V lookup: CDR1 DFQATT, CDR2 SNEGSKA (reference sequence). Between the trimmed V and J ends, which lost 0 bases and 2 bases, there was a span of 14 bases. CDR3 in DNA: TGCAGTGCTAGAGATCAAGCGGGTGTAGCCTACGAGCAGTACTTC. Translating gives CSARDQAGVAYEQYF.

V gene TRBV7-9 combines with J gene TRBJ2-7, with D possibly matching TRBD2 (5 bases). V dropped 8 bases and J dropped 5 bases, with 13 bases sitting between them. The CDR3 extends over 12 amino acids. Germline-derived CDR1 and CDR2 are SEHNR and FQNEAQ (reference sequence). The CDR3 here is CASLEGGNEQYF. The CDR3 DNA reads as TGTGCCAGCTTAGAGGGCGGAAACGAGCAGTACTTC.

This clonotype has only a few counts. This chain joins TRBV7-9 and TRBJ1-1; D is unclear. The CDR3 has 14 residues. V was pared by 6 bases and J by 1 base, with 12 bases between. Germline V CDR1 and CDR2: SEHNR, FQNEAQ (reference sequence). Here the CDR3 DNA reads TGTGCCAGCAGTCCCCCGGGCACGAACACTGAAGCTTTCTTT. This translates into CASSPPGTNTEAFF.

This clonotype has more than one count but fewer than ten. This rearrangement joins TRBV20-1 to TRBJ1-4, with a possible D match to TRBD1 (5 bases). Germline V gives CDR1 DFQATT, CDR2 SNEGSKA (reference sequence). There are 12 residues in the CDR3. Trimming cost V 6 bases and J 6 bases, with 11 bases left between them. The chain's CDR3 is CSAAPGHEKLFF. The CDR3, as DNA: TGCAGTGCCGCCCCGGGGCATGAAAAACTGTTTTTT.

This clonotype was detected only a few times. The rearrangement joins TRBV4-3 to TRBJ2-3; a weak D match, TRBD1 (5 bases). Trimming left V 5 bases short and J 0 bases short, with 12 bases between. Germline V gene data show CDR1 as LGHNA and CDR2 as YSLEER. The CDR3 has 15 amino acids. The CDR3, as DNA: TGCGCCAGCAGCGGGGCTGTGCGGAGCACAGATACGCAGTATTTT. This translates into CASSGAVRSTDTQYF.

This clonotype has more than one count but fewer than ten. The genes are TRBV7-9 and TRBJ2-7, with TRBD2 matching over 10 bases. Looked up from germline, CDR1 is SEHNR and CDR2 is FQNEAQ (reference sequence). V shed 5 bases and J 7 bases; nucleotides not matched to a gene: 11. The CDR3 sequence is 15 residues long. The CDR3: CASSPWPSGSREQYF. CDR3 sequence (DNA): TGTGCCAGCAGCCCATGGCCTAGCGGGAGTCGGGAGCAGTACTTC.

This clonotype was observed a few times. The gene calls are TRBV3-1 and TRBJ1-6; 8 bases agree with TRBD1. The CDR3 has 15 residues. Germline trimming cut 1 base from V and 9 bases from J; bases unmatched to any gene: 5. Germline V gene sequence: CDR1 LGHDT, CDR2 YNNKEL (reference sequence). The CDR3 protein is CASSQVAGGASPLHF. The CDR3 bases are TGTGCCAGCAGCCAAGTCGCAGGGGGCGCTTCACCCCTCCACTTT.

This clonotype was seen many times. V gene TRBV9 combines with J gene TRBJ2-2; D not certain. The V gene's germline CDR1 is SGDLS and CDR2 YYNGEE. The CDR3 runs 13 residues. V was trimmed by 0 bases and J by 7 bases, leaving 7 bases between them. As DNA, the CDR3 is TGTGCCAGCAGCGTAGGTTGGGGCGGGGAGCTGTTTTTT. Translated: CASSVGWGGELFF.

The chain links TRBV20-1 to TRBJ2-1; 7 bases are a match to TRBD2. V shed 0 bases and J 5 bases; nucleotides not matched to a gene: 7. This CDR3 is 15 amino acids long. Per germline, CDR1 DFQATT and CDR2 SNEGSKA (reference sequence). For the CDR3, the DNA is TGCAGTGCTAGAGATGGAGCTAGCGGTGACAATGAGCAGTTCTTC. Protein product: CSARDGASGDNEQFF.

This clonotype was seen repeatedly, ten times or more. The gene calls are TRBV5-6 and TRBJ2-3; D ambiguous. Trimming stripped 0 bases from V and 6 bases from J, with 5 bases between. Germline CDR1 is SGHDT and CDR2 is YYEEEE. The CDR3 sequence is 12 residues long. In DNA form, the CDR3 reads TGTGCCAGCAGCTTGGAGCTGGATACGCAGTATTTT. Residues: CASSLELDTQYF.

This clonotype has ten or more counts. This chain connects TRBV7-8 to TRBJ2-5; 13 bases agree with TRBD2. This CDR3 contains 17 residues. V lost 5 bases and J lost 4; bases outside the gene matches: 10. Germline loops: CDR1 SGHVS, CDR2 FQNEAQ. In DNA form, the CDR3 reads TGTGCCAGCAGCACCACTAGCGGGAGGGCCATAGTAGAGACCCAGTACTTC. The encoded protein is CASSTTSGRAIVETQYF.

Many counts were recorded for this clonotype. This rearrangement joins TRBV6-1 to TRBJ1-2, with 8 nucleotides matching TRBD1. This CDR3 has 17 residues. CDR1 and CDR2 (germline): MNHNS, SASEGT. V trimming: 2 bases; J trimming: 7 bases; junction bases outside the gene matches: 15. The CDR3 bases are TGTGCCAGCAGTGAACCTGGGACAGGCGGTCGGGAATTTGGCTACACCTTC. It encodes CASSEPGTGGREFGYTF.

The chain joins TRBV7-9 to TRBJ1-1; 9 nucleotides match TRBD1. Germline V gives CDR1 SEHNR, CDR2 FQNEAQ (reference sequence). The CDR3 has 15 amino acids. Unmatched junction bases numbered 5, after V lost 5 bases and J lost 1 base. The CDR3 is CASSLGTGPNTEAFF. CDR3 DNA: TGTGCCAGCAGCCTGGGGACAGGGCCGAACACTGAAGCTTTCTTT.

The sample holds many counts of this clonotype. This chain uses TRBV13 with TRBJ2-7; 12 nucleotides match TRBD1. Losses at the gene ends were 3 bases for V and 5 bases for J; bases not matched to a gene: 5. Germline V CDR1 and CDR2: PRHDT, FYEKMQ (reference sequence). This CDR3 has 15 residues. CDR3 in amino acids: CASSFRDRGLDEQYF. The DNA of the CDR3 is TGTGCCAGCAGCTTCCGGGACAGGGGGCTGGACGAGCAGTACTTC.

This clonotype was seen at least ten times. The rearrangement uses TRBV19 and TRBJ2-7; 8 nucleotides agree with TRBD2. The CDR3 is made up of 14 amino acids. CDR1 is LNHDA and CDR2 is SQIVND in the germline V gene (reference sequence). V lost 1 base, J lost 5 bases, and 4 bases stayed unmatched. The CDR3 DNA is TGTGCCAGTAGTATAGCGGGAGGGTACAACGAGCAGTACTTC. This translates into CASSIAGGYNEQYF.

This clonotype has ten or more counts. The chain combines TRBV12-3 or TRBV12-4 with TRBJ1-6; TRBD1 agrees at 8 bases. The CDR3 covers 13 residues. V lost 6 bases and J lost 10; bases outside the gene matches: 5. CDR3 nucleotides: TGTGCCAGCAGCCCAAACAGGGGGTCACCCCTCCACTTT. Its translation is CASSPNRGSPLHF.

The chain employs TRBV18 and TRBJ2-1; TRBD2 matches at 7 bases. The CDR3 runs 15 residues. Per the germline V gene, CDR1 is KGHSH and CDR2 is LQKENI. V shed 2 bases, J shed 6 bases, and the junction held 7 bases outside the gene matches. DNA of the CDR3: TGTGCCAGCTCACCATCGAGCGGGATAAGCAATGAGCAGTTCTTC. Translation gives CASSPSSGISNEQFF.

Many counts were recorded for this clonotype. The chain carries TRBV25-1 and TRBJ1-3; D is undetermined. Germline lookup yields CDR1 MGHDK and CDR2 SYGVNS. Trimming pared 7 bases from V and 0 bases from J, leaving 13 bases between. The CDR3 spans 15 residues. The CDR3 region has the DNA TGTGCCAGCATTCCGGACGGAGGCTCTGGAAACACCATATATTTT. This encodes CASIPDGGSGNTIYF.

The rearrangement uses TRBV6-5 and TRBJ1-2; D gene unclear. Looked up from germline, CDR1 is MNHEY and CDR2 is SVGAGI. This CDR3 is 13 amino acids long. V dropped 7 bases and J dropped 2 bases, with 11 bases sitting between them. CDR3 protein: CASTSWGNYGYTF. The CDR3 DNA sequence: TGTGCCAGCACCTCGTGGGGAAACTATGGCTACACCTTC.

The rearrangement uses TRBV29-1 and TRBJ1-2, with TRBD1 as a possible D gene (5 bases). The CDR3 sequence is 11 residues long. V dropped 7 bases and J dropped 8 bases, with 14 bases sitting between them. Germline-derived CDR1 and CDR2 are SQVTM and ANQGSEA. Here the CDR3 reads CSGRAGHGYTF. CDR3 bases: TGCAGCGGACGTGCGGGGCACGGCTACACCTTC.

The chain has TRBV15 and TRBJ2-3; the D is unclear. Germline lookup yields CDR1 LNHNV and CDR2 YYDKDF (reference sequence). Between the trimmed V and J ends, which lost 1 base and 8 bases, there was a span of 13 bases. The CDR3 totals 14 residues. The CDR3 spells CATSRAGPPGTQYF. The CDR3 bases are TGTGCCACCAGCAGAGCCGGCCCACCGGGTACGCAGTATTTT.

This clonotype was seen repeatedly, ten times or more. The chain has TRBV25-1 and TRBJ2-1; D ambiguous. V was pared by 3 bases and J by 10 bases, with 16 bases between. The CDR3 runs to 14 residues. Germline-derived CDR1 and CDR2 are MGHDK and SYGVNS. This CDR3 reads CASSEFRASPEQFF. CDR3 nucleotide sequence: TGTGCCAGCAGTGAGTTCCGGGCCTCCCCGGAGCAGTTCTTC.